This T cell receptor (beta chain) was identified during a study of shared T cell receptors in the human thymus. Sequencing used immunoSEQ multiplex PCR; TCRdb keeps in-frame clones, though not all of them. The sample holds more than 550,000 clones, 70% to 90% seen once. CDR3 length: 18 amino acids. V was clipped by 2 bases and J by 8 bases; unmatched bases: 20. Germline CDR1 is LNHNV and CDR2 is YYDKDF (reference sequence). The same data also went into a second study, on human thymus T cells. That work contributes: Resections removed during corrective heart surgery provided the thymus tissue used. There appeared to be biased usage of V and J genes in thymic and blood repertoires. Related research examined unrelated individuals and reported that their thymic repertoires overlapped highly.

This receptor was obtained from a girl less than two years old with a congenital heart defect. The chain recombines TRBV15 with TRBJ1-2, with TRBD1 matching over 7 bases. The specimen was thymocytes. The CDR3 protein is CATSRPEQPGQKHRGYTF. The CDR3 DNA sequence: TGTGCCACCAGCAGACCGGAACAACCGGGACAGAAACATCGCGGCTACACCTTC.